This note documents a single T cell receptor beta chain sequence. Its antigen is unidentified. The identical CDR3 is also encoded by other nucleotide sequences in the sample. Across several immunoSEQ plates, the genomic DNA of each subset was split evenly. Produced via immunoSEQ multiplex PCR; TCRdb's table is partial and in-frame only. The data hold millions of clones, with 93% observed a single time. The data stem from a study of shared clonotypes between healthy human individuals. Study-level results: Clonotypes that were shared across a few donors made up approximately 5% of naive CD4 clonotypes. Memory subsets generally showed lower estimated richness than naive subsets.

Naivety among CD8 cells was defined by CD45RO negativity and positive CCR7 selection, thereby excluding terminally differentiated effector memory CD45RA+ cells. Donors comprised only Caucasian adults living in Nashville, Tennessee. Input material: naive CD8+ T cells from PBMCs. The origin of this receptor is a man between 18 and 35 years old in good health. Some clones in this sample may be carry-over from other donors' samples.

The CDR3 loop reads CASSIGLQGSTEAFF. In nucleotides, the CDR3 is TGTGCCAGTAGTATTGGTCTGCAGGGAAGTACTGAAGCTTTCTTT. The rearrangement joins TRBV19 to TRBJ1-1; D is perhaps TRBD1 (5 bases). Germline V gene data show CDR1 as LNHDA and CDR2 as SQIVND (reference sequence). The CDR3 consists of 15 residues. V gave up 3 bases and J gave up 5 bases, with 16 bases separating them. The variable domain in full, with the rest retrieved from reference TRBV19 and TRBJ1-1, is DGGITQSPKYLFRKEGQNVTLSCEQNLNHDAMYWYRQDPGQGLRLIYYSQIVNDFQKGDIAEGYSVSREKKESFPLTVTSAQKNPTAFYLCASSIGLQGSTEAFFGQGTRLTVV.